A single sample is the source of the 28 T cell receptor beta chains below, sequenced in a study of shared clonotypes between healthy human individuals. The table came from immunoSEQ multiplex PCR; TCRdb's copy has only in-frame clones and leaves some out. The data hold around 2,000,000 clones, with roughly 95% observed a single time. The sequenced sample was naive CD4+ T cells sorted from blood. Subset here: CD45RA+ positively selected. Receptors were obtained from a man younger than 35 in good health.

The chain combines TRBV28 with TRBJ1-4; 7 nucleotides align to TRBD1. CDR3 size: 15 residues. Germline values: CDR1 MDHEN, CDR2 SYDVKM. J gave up 1 base and V 7 bases, and 6 bases lay outside the gene matches. CDR3 sequence (DNA): TGTGCCAGCACCTCCCAGGGGGGAACTAATGAAAAACTGTTTTTT. It is translated as CASTSQGGTNEKLFF.

This clone was seen a few times. The J gene is TRBJ2-3, the V gene TRBV5-1, with 8 nucleotides matching TRBD1. CDR3 length equals 15 residues. CDR1 is SGHRS and CDR2 is YFSETQ in the germline V gene. V lost 5 bases to trimming and J lost 3 bases; unmatched junction nucleotides: 8. CDR3 loop: CASRLPGQDTDTQYF. CDR3 DNA: TGCGCCAGCAGATTACCGGGACAGGATACAGATACGCAGTATTTT. Looking up the rest from reference TRBV5-1 and TRBJ2-3 gives the full variable domain: KAGVTQTPRYLIKTRGQQVTLSCSPISGHRSVSWYQQTPGQGLQFLFEYFSETQRNKGNFPGRFSGRQFSNSRSEMNVSTLELGDSALYLCASRLPGQDTDTQYFGPGTRLTVL.

DNA for the CDR3: TGTGCCAGCAGCCAAGCCGGGCGGGGATTCACAGATACGCAGTATTTT. Translated, it gives CASSQAGRGFTDTQYF. This chain connects TRBV14 to TRBJ2-3; possibly TRBD2 for D (6 bases). CDR3 length: 16 residues. Germline CDR1 is SGHDN and CDR2 is FVKESK. The V end lost 1 base, the J end lost 2 bases, and 13 bases lay between the germline ends. Combining the CDR3 with reference TRBV14 and TRBJ2-3 gives the whole variable domain EAGVTQFPSHSVIEKGQTVTLRCDPISGHDNLYWYRRVMGKEIKFLLHFVKESKQDESGMPNNRFLAERTGGTYSTLKVQPAELEDSGVYFCASSQAGRGFTDTQYFGPGTRLTVL.

The chain links TRBV5-1 to TRBJ1-4, with TRBD1 identical over 9 bases. Germline assignment: CDR1 SGHRS and CDR2 YFSETQ. Trimming took 0 bases from V and 4 from J; bases not matched to a gene: 4. The CDR3 has 16 amino acids. The CDR3 DNA reads as TGCGCCAGCAGCTTGGCCGGGACAGGGTTTAATGAAAAACTGTTTTTT. Translated: CASSLAGTGFNEKLFF. Complete variable domain (other parts from reference TRBV5-1 and TRBJ1-4): KAGVTQTPRYLIKTRGQQVTLSCSPISGHRSVSWYQQTPGQGLQFLFEYFSETQRNKGNFPGRFSGRQFSNSRSEMNVSTLELGDSALYLCASSLAGTGFNEKLFFGSGTQLSVL.

The chain is built from TRBV29-1 and TRBJ1-2; a possible D gene is TRBD1 (5 bases). Germline CDR1 is SQVTM and CDR2 is ANQGSEA. The CDR3 covers 12 residues. Between the trimmed V and J ends, which lost 3 bases and 7 bases, there was a span of 12 bases. The CDR3 reads CSVESRVAGYTF. CDR3 DNA sequence: TGCAGCGTTGAGAGCAGGGTAGCTGGCTACACCTTC.

The rearrangement uses TRBV19 and TRBJ1-3, with TRBD1 matching 7 bases. V gave up 2 bases and J gave up 1 base; unmatched junction bases: 5. Germline CDR1 LNHDA, CDR2 SQIVND (reference sequence). The CDR3 runs to 16 residues. As DNA, the CDR3 is TGTGCCAGTAGTATACAGGGGGGAGAATCTGGAAACACCATATATTTT. Translating it yields CASSIQGGESGNTIYF.

The chain links TRBV6-1 to TRBJ1-1; a possible D gene is TRBD1 (6 bases). V was cut by 2 bases and J by 11 bases, with 12 bases left in between. This CDR3 spans 12 amino acids. Per the germline V gene, CDR1 is MNHNS and CDR2 is SASEGT. CDR3 DNA sequence: TGTGCCAGCAGTGAACGATGGGGGGCGGCTTTCTTT. This translates into CASSERWGAAFF.

This chain links TRBV7-9 with TRBJ1-4; a weak D match, TRBD1 (5 bases). Trimming cost V 4 bases and J 8 bases, with 17 bases left between them. This CDR3 region has 15 residues. Germline V lookup: CDR1 SEHNR, CDR2 FQNEAQ (reference sequence). This CDR3 reads CASSSRGSQSEKLFF. CDR3 sequence (DNA): TGTGCCAGCAGCTCCCGGGGGTCTCAGAGCGAAAAACTGTTTTTT.

The chain uses TRBV11-3 and TRBJ2-1; D is perhaps TRBD1 or TRBD2 (5 bases each). Germline CDR1 is SGHNT and CDR2 is YENEEA. This CDR3 is built from 16 residues. V was pared by 3 bases and J by 9 bases, with 21 bases between. The CDR3 is CASSFRGAEGGVEQFF. CDR3 DNA: TGTGCCAGCAGCTTTAGGGGTGCAGAGGGTGGGGTTGAGCAGTTCTTC.

V usage is TRBV28 and J usage is TRBJ1-4, with D perhaps matching TRBD1 (6 bases). CDR1 is MDHEN, CDR2 SYDVKM, per germline. The CDR3 covers 13 residues. Trimming removed 9 bases from V and 8 bases from J, with 16 bases in between. This chain's CDR3 is CASRGSNGEKLFF. As DNA, the CDR3 is TGTGCCAGTAGGGGGTCCAATGGGGAAAAACTGTTTTTT. Full variable domain (remainder filled in from reference TRBV28 and TRBJ1-4): DVKVTQSSRYLVKRTGEKVFLECVQDMDHENMFWYRQDPGLGLRLIYFSYDVKMKEKGDIPEGYSVSREKKERFSLILESASTNQTSMYLCASRGSNGEKLFFGSGTQLSVL.

V gene TRBV7-9 combines with J gene TRBJ1-1; D is unresolved. The CDR3 extends over 13 amino acids. Trimming cost V 5 bases and J 7 bases, with 14 bases left between them. From germline, CDR1 is SEHNR and CDR2 FQNEAQ (reference sequence). CDR3 bases: TGTGCCAGCAGCCTCCTGCGGGCAGATGAAGCTTTCTTT. It translates to CASSLLRADEAFF.

The V call is TRBV6-5, the J call TRBJ1-6; D possibly corresponds to TRBD1 (5 bases). V was shortened by 7 bases and J by 6 bases, with 13 bases between the two germline ends. CDR1 and CDR2 (germline): MNHEY, SVGAGI. The CDR3 length is 14 residues. This chain's CDR3 is CASKTQGFNSPLHF. Here the CDR3 DNA reads TGTGCCAGCAAAACCCAGGGTTTTAATTCACCCCTCCACTTT.

This clone appeared once. The rearrangement uses TRBV2 and TRBJ1-2, with 10 positions matching TRBD1. This CDR3 is 16 amino acids long. Germline loops: CDR1 SNHLY, CDR2 FYNNEI. V shed 2 bases, J shed 4 bases, and the junction held 7 bases outside the gene matches. The CDR3 reads CASSEWGTGAPYGYTF. Here the CDR3 DNA reads TGTGCCAGCAGTGAATGGGGGACAGGGGCCCCCTATGGCTACACCTTC.

The chain carries TRBV28 and TRBJ2-7, with D perhaps TRBD1 (5 bases). Deletions cut 5 bases from V and 3 bases from J, with 11 bases between. The germline gives CDR1 MDHEN, CDR2 SYDVKM. The CDR3 contains 13 residues. CDR3 in DNA: TGTGCCAGCAGTCCTGGACATCTCTACGAGCAGTACTTC. As protein: CASSPGHLYEQYF.

The chain joins TRBV5-8 to TRBJ2-7; D might be TRBD2 (5 bases). Germline V gene sequence: CDR1 SGHTS, CDR2 YDEGEE. This CDR3 has 14 amino acids. V was trimmed by 4 bases and J by 0 bases, leaving 11 bases between them. CDR3 nucleotides: TGTGCCAGCAGCCGGCAAGCGGCCTCCTACGAGCAGTACTTC. Its translation: CASSRQAASYEQYF.

CDR3 amino acids: CASSVSSGHYNEQFF. The CDR3 nucleotides are TGTGCCAGCAGCGTTTCTAGCGGACACTACAATGAGCAGTTCTTC. The chain links TRBV9 to TRBJ2-1, with 7 bases identical to TRBD2. The length of the CDR3 is 15 residues. With V trimmed by 2 bases and J by 3 bases, 5 bases remained unmatched. CDR1 and CDR2 (germline): SGDLS, YYNGEE.

The rearrangement joins TRBV5-1 to TRBJ1-1, with 8 bases that match TRBD1. This CDR3 region has 15 residues. Germline values: CDR1 SGHRS, CDR2 YFSETQ. J was trimmed by 2 bases and V by 7 bases; bases with no gene match: 10. CDR3 DNA sequence: TGCGCCAGCCGCGACAGGGGCGGTTTAAACACTGAAGCTTTCTTT. It specifies CASRDRGGLNTEAFF. Filled out from reference TRBV5-1 and TRBJ1-1, the complete variable domain reads KAGVTQTPRYLIKTRGQQVTLSCSPISGHRSVSWYQQTPGQGLQFLFEYFSETQRNKGNFPGRFSGRQFSNSRSEMNVSTLELGDSALYLCASRDRGGLNTEAFFGQGTRLTVV.

The chain joins TRBV20-1 to TRBJ1-2; possible D gene TRBD1, 5 bases. The V end lost 7 bases, the J end lost 10 bases, and 16 bases lay between the germline ends. CDR1 DFQATT and CDR2 SNEGSKA come from the germline V gene (reference sequence). The CDR3 runs 11 residues. The CDR3 is CSVLRDWDYTF. The CDR3 bases are TGCAGTGTCCTCCGGGACTGGGACTACACCTTC.

The chain has TRBV7-9 and TRBJ1-2, with 8 nucleotides matching TRBD1. The CDR3 runs 15 residues. Germline V gene lookup returns CDR1 SEHNR and CDR2 FQNEAQ (reference sequence). V lost 0 bases and J lost 4; bases outside the gene matches: 4. The CDR3 region is CASSLAGQGGYGYTF. CDR3 sequence (DNA): TGTGCCAGCAGCTTAGCCGGACAGGGCGGCTATGGCTACACCTTC.

The count of this clone is one. The chain employs TRBV11-2 and TRBJ2-7; D is uncertain. Between the trimmed V and J ends, which lost 3 bases and 2 bases, there was a span of 8 bases. This CDR3 comprises 13 residues. In germline, CDR1 is SGHAT, CDR2 FQNNGV. This chain's CDR3 is CASSFFHTYEQYF. DNA of the CDR3: TGTGCCAGCAGCTTCTTCCATACCTACGAGCAGTACTTC.

CDR3 nucleotides: TGTGCCAGTAGTACCCCCGGACAGGGCCTGGCACCCCTCCACTTT. Its protein product is CASSTPGQGLAPLHF. The chain carries TRBV19 and TRBJ1-6; TRBD1 aligns across 8 bases. This CDR3 has 15 amino acids. Germline assignment: CDR1 LNHDA and CDR2 SQIVND (reference sequence). V trimming: 4 bases; J trimming: 11 bases; junction bases outside the gene matches: 10.

V usage is TRBV11-2 and J usage is TRBJ2-5; the D gene is possibly TRBD2 (6 bases). Trimming shortened V by 2 bases and J by 5 bases, and 15 bases separated the two germline ends. CDR1 and CDR2 from the germline V gene are SGHAT and FQNNGV. The CDR3 extends over 15 amino acids. CDR3 amino acids: CASSLLMLARETQYF. CDR3 coding DNA: TGTGCCAGCAGCTTACTAATGCTAGCGAGGGAGACCCAGTACTTC. Together with reference TRBV11-2 and TRBJ2-5, the CDR3 gives the full variable domain: EAGVAQSPRYKIIEKRQSVAFWCNPISGHATLYWYQQILGQGPKLLIQFQNNGVVDDSQLPKDRFSAERLKGVDSTLKIQPAKLEDSAVYLCASSLLMLARETQYFGPGTRLLVL.

The J gene is TRBJ1-6, the V gene TRBV5-1; 9 nucleotides match TRBD1. The CDR3 extends over 15 amino acids. Trimming took 6 bases from V and 9 from J; bases not matched to a gene: 10. Per the germline V gene, CDR1 is SGHRS and CDR2 is YFSETQ. The CDR3 is CASTQTGGGTSPLHF. CDR3 DNA: TGCGCCAGCACCCAGACAGGGGGGGGTACTTCACCCCTCCACTTT.

This chain joins TRBV5-6 and TRBJ2-3, with TRBD2 as a possible D gene (6 bases). CDR1 SGHDT and CDR2 YYEEEE come from the germline V gene. V dropped 5 bases and J dropped 6 bases, with 7 bases sitting between them. CDR3 size: 11 residues. The CDR3: CASSTSDTQYF. As DNA, the CDR3 is TGTGCCAGCAGTACTAGCGATACGCAGTATTTT. The full variable domain, its missing parts supplied by reference TRBV5-6 and TRBJ2-3, is DAGVTQSPTHLIKTRGQQVTLRCSPKSGHDTVSWYQQALGQGPQFIFQYYEEEERQRGNFPDRFSGHQFPNYSSELNVNALLLGDSALYLCASSTSDTQYFGPGTRLTVL.

The gene calls are TRBV5-6 and TRBJ2-7; possible D gene TRBD2, 5 bases. The CDR3 extends over 14 amino acids. CDR1 is SGHDT and CDR2 is YYEEEE in the germline V gene. V shed 3 bases and J shed 5 bases, with 15 bases lying between them. CDR3 amino acids: CASSSEGNSHEQYF. The DNA for the CDR3 is TGTGCCAGCAGCTCAGAGGGAAATTCGCACGAGCAGTACTTC.

The rearrangement joins TRBV4-1 to TRBJ2-5, with 10 bases identical to TRBD2. There are 16 residues in the CDR3. CDR1 is MGHRA and CDR2 is YSYEKL in the germline V gene. Trimming removed 0 bases from V and 5 bases from J; junction bases left unmatched: 6. The CDR3 here is CASSQESGRADETQYF. CDR3 coding DNA: TGCGCCAGCAGCCAAGAAAGCGGGAGGGCCGATGAGACCCAGTACTTC.

This rearrangement joins TRBV10-3 to TRBJ1-5; D is uncertain. CDR1 and CDR2 from the germline V gene are ENHRY and SYGVKD. V lost 3 bases and J 0 bases, leaving 6 bases between the germline ends. The CDR3 totals 14 residues. The CDR3 DNA reads as TGTGCCATCAGTGATGCAGTTAGCAATCAGCCCCAGCATTTT. Its translation is CAISDAVSNQPQHF.

The J gene is TRBJ2-3, the V gene TRBV7-9; D is possibly TRBD1 or TRBD2 (7 bases each). Germline V gene data show CDR1 as SEHNR and CDR2 as FQNEAQ (reference sequence). This CDR3 has 18 amino acids. V lost 1 base and J 0 bases, leaving 17 bases between the germline ends. CDR3 sequence reads: CASSLGSAGQSSTDTQYF. The CDR3 nucleotides read TGTGCCAGCAGCTTAGGATCAGCGGGACAGTCTAGCACAGATACGCAGTATTTT.